A single T cell receptor beta chain is shown here with its context. The CDR3 runs to 15 residues. Trimming at V came to 1 base and at J to 6 bases, leaving 3 bases not matched to a gene. The V gene's germline CDR1 is MDHEN and CDR2 SYDVKM. These data belong to a study of blood T cell repertoires in COVID-19. Some clones are missing from TCRdb's copy, which holds only in-frame ones; the method was immunoSEQ multiplex PCR. The sample carries 77,000 or so clones, less than 85% recorded once. The sample comprised peripheral blood. The sequence came from a human donor with acute or convalescent COVID-19. The donor label of this sample is uncertain. The rearrangement joins TRBV28 to TRBJ1-5; TRBD1 agrees at 10 bases. CDR3 residues: CASSLLGTGAQPQHF. The CDR3 DNA follows: TGTGCCAGCAGTTTATTGGGGACAGGGGCTCAGCCCCAGCATTTT. Supplemented by reference TRBV28 and TRBJ1-5, the full variable domain reads DVKVTQSSRYLVKRTGEKVFLECVQDMDHENMFWYRQDPGLGLRLIYFSYDVKMKEKGDIPEGYSVSREKKERFSLILESASTNQTSMYLCASSLLGTGAQPQHFGDGTRLSIL.